The clone carrying this T cell receptor (beta chain) was found many times. V lost 11 bases, J lost 7 bases, and 18 bases lay in between. Germline V gene data show CDR1 as SEHNR and CDR2 as FQNEAQ (reference sequence). This CDR3 has 13 residues. This sample is drawn from a study of T cells in Graves' hyperthyroidism and ophthalmopathy. Authors of the study amplified TCR beta CDR3 regions from RNA transcripts. HTBI primers were the set used in a first-round RT-PCR of the TCR CDR3. TCRdb reprocessed the multiplex PCR reads with MiXCR, giving one entry per CDR3 protein. Altogether hundreds of thousands of distinct CDR3 sequences are present, roughly 46% being singletons, with the ten largest covering 6.5% to 9%.

This receptor was taken from a woman between 18 and 29 years old with Graves' hyperthyroidism. V gene TRBV7-9 combines with J gene TRBJ1-5, with D perhaps TRBD1 (6 bases). Source material: peripheral blood or thyroid tissue (not recorded which). Written as DNA, the CDR3 is TGTGCCTGGTCTAGGGGGGGAGGACAGCCCCAGCATTTT. It is translated as CAWSRGGGQPQHF.